The 4 T cell receptor beta chains reported below all come from one sample, sequenced in a study of human T cells and chemical hapten exposure. In TCRdb, the RACE reads were re-called with MiXCR into one record per CDR3 protein. The sample holds some 83,000 distinct CDR3 sequences; about 10% are singletons and the top ten take roughly 4%. The time point: patch test 1, 2 weeks after DPC sensitization. Treatment given: therapeutic diphenylcyclopropenone sensitization with weekly scalp DPC. The sample consisted of whole blood, taken in connection with sensitization to the hapten diphenylcyclopropenone (DPC). All receptors come from a woman aged 50 to 60 with alopecia areata. Some clones in this sample may be carry-over from other donors' samples.

The J gene is TRBJ1-1, the V gene TRBV12-3 or TRBV12-4; no reliable D call. The V end lost 5 bases, the J end lost 0 bases, and 7 bases lay between the germline ends. The CDR3 spans 13 residues. The CDR3 here is CASSMALNTEAFF. The DNA of the CDR3 is TGTGCCAGCAGTATGGCCCTGAACACTGAAGCTTTCTTT.

This clonotype occurred many times. This rearrangement joins TRBV28 to TRBJ2-7, with 8 nucleotides matching TRBD1. J lost 6 bases, V lost 4 bases, and 11 bases had no gene match. The CDR3 is made up of 15 amino acids. Germline V gene data show CDR1 as MDHEN and CDR2 as SYDVKM. CDR3 sequence (DNA): TGTGCCAGCAGTTCCATCAGGGGGCGTTTTGGCGAGCAGTACTTC. This codes for CASSSIRGRFGEQYF.

In DNA, the CDR3 is TGTGCCAGCAGCAACCCGGGACAGGTGACTTTCTTT. Translation gives CASSNPGQVTFF. V usage is TRBV6-1 and J usage is TRBJ1-1; 8 positions agree with TRBD1. This CDR3 is 12 amino acids long. The germline V gene has CDR1 MNHNS and CDR2 SASEGT. V shed 6 bases, J shed 12 bases, and the junction held 9 bases outside the gene matches.

The V gene is TRBV29-1, the J gene TRBJ1-2; possibly TRBD1 for D (6 bases). Germline loops: CDR1 SQVTM, CDR2 ANQGSEA. The CDR3 contains 13 residues. With 5 bases removed from V and 2 bases from J, the gap between germline ends came to 12 bases. The CDR3 reads CSVKTGGNYGYTF. The CDR3 nucleotides are TGCAGCGTTAAGACAGGAGGAAACTATGGCTACACCTTC.